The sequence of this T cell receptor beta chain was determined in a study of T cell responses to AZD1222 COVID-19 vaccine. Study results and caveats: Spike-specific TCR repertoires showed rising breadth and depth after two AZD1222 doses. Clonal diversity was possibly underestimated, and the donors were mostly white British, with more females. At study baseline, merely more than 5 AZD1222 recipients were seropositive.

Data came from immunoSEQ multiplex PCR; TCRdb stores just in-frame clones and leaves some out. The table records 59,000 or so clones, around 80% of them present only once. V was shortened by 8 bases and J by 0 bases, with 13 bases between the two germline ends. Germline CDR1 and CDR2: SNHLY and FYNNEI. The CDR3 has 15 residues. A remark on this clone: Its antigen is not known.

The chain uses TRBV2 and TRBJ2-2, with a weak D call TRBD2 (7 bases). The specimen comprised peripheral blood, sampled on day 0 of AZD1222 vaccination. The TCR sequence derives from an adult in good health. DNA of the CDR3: TGTGCCAGCGGGGGGGCGGGGACGAACACCGGGGAGCTGTTTTTT. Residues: CASGGAGTNTGELFF. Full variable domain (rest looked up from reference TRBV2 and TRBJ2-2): EPEVTQTPSHQVTQMGQEVILRCVPISNHLYFYWYRQILGQKVEFLVSFYNNEISEKSEIFDDQFSVERPDGSNFTLKIRSTKLEDSAMYFCASGGAGTNTGELFFGEGSRLTVL.